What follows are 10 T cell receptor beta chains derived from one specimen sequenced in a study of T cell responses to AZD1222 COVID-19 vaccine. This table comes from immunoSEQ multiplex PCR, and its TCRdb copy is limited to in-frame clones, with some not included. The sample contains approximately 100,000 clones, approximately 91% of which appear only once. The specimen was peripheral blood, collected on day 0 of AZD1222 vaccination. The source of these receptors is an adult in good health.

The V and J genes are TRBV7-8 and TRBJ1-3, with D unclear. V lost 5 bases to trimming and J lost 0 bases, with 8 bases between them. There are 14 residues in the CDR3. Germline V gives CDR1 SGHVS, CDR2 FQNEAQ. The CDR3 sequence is CASSPVFSGNTIYF. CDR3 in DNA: TGTGCCAGCAGCCCAGTCTTCTCTGGAAACACCATATATTTT. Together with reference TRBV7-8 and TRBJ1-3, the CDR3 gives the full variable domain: GAGVSQSPRYKVAKRGQDVALRCDPISGHVSLFWYQQALGQGPEFLTYFQNEAQLDKSGLPSDRFFAERPEGSVSTLKIQRTQQEDSAVYLCASSPVFSGNTIYFGEGSWLTVV.

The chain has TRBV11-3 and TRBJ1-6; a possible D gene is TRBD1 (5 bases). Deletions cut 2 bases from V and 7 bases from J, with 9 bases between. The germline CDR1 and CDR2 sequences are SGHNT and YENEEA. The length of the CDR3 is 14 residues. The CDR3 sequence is CASSLWGLNSPLHF. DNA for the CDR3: TGTGCCAGCAGCTTATGGGGACTGAATTCACCCCTCCACTTT.

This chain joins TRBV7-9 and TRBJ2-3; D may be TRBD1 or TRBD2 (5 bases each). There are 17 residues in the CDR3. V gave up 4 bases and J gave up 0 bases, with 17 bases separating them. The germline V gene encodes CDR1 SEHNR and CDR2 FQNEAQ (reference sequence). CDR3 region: CASSSTGASPSTDTQYF. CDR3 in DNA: TGTGCCAGCAGCTCCACCGGGGCGTCCCCTAGCACAGATACGCAGTATTTT.

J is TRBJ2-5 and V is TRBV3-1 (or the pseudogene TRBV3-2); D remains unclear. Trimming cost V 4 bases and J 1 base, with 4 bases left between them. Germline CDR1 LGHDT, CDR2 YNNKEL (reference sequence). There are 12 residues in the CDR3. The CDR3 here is CASSPTQETQYF. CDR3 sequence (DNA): TGTGCCAGCAGCCCAACCCAAGAGACCCAGTACTTC.

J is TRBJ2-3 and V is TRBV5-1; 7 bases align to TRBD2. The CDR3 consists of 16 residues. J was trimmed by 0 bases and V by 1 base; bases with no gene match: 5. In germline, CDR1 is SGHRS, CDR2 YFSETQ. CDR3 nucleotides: TGCGCCAGCAGCTTGTTCGGGGGGTCTAGCACAGATACGCAGTATTTT. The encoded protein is CASSLFGGSSTDTQYF. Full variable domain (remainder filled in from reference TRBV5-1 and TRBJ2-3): KAGVTQTPRYLIKTRGQQVTLSCSPISGHRSVSWYQQTPGQGLQFLFEYFSETQRNKGNFPGRFSGRQFSNSRSEMNVSTLELGDSALYLCASSLFGGSSTDTQYFGPGTRLTVL.

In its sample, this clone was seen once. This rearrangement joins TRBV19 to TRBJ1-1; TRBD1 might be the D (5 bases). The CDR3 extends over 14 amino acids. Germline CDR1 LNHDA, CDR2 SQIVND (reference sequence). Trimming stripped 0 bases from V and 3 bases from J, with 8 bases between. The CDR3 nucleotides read TGTGCCAGTAGTATAGAGGCCAGGGACACTGAAGCTTTCTTT. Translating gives CASSIEARDTEAFF.

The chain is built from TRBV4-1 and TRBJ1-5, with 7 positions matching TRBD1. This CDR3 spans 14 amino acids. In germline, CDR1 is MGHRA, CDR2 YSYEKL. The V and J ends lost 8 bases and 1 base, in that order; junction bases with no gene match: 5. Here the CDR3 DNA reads TGCGCCAGCGGACAGGTTTCGAGCAATCAGCCCCAGCATTTT. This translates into CASGQVSSNQPQHF.

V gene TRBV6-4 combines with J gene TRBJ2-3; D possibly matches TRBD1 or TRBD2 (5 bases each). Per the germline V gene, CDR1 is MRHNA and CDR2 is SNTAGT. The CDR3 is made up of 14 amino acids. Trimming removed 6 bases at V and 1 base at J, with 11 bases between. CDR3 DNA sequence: TGTGCCAGCAGCTCCATGGGGGGCACAGATACGCAGTATTTT. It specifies CASSSMGGTDTQYF.

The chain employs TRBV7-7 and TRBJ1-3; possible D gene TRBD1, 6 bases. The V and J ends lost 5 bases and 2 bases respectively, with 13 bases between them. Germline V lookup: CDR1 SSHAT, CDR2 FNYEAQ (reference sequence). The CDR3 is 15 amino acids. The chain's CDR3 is CASSPAPGAGNTIYF. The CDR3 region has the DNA TGTGCCAGCAGCCCCGCCCCAGGGGCTGGAAACACCATATATTTT.

The CDR3 nucleotides are TGTGCCAGCAGACCCCCGGGGGCATCCAATGAGCAGTTCTTC. This translates into CASRPPGASNEQFF. The chain has TRBV28 and TRBJ2-1; perhaps D is TRBD1 or TRBD2 (6 bases each). Germline V lookup: CDR1 MDHEN, CDR2 SYDVKM. The CDR3 sequence is 14 residues long. V lost 6 bases and J 6 bases, leaving 15 bases between the germline ends. The full variable domain, its missing parts supplied by reference TRBV28 and TRBJ2-1, is DVKVTQSSRYLVKRTGEKVFLECVQDMDHENMFWYRQDPGLGLRLIYFSYDVKMKEKGDIPEGYSVSREKKERFSLILESASTNQTSMYLCASRPPGASNEQFFGPGTRLTVL.